This TCR beta chain was retrieved from a study of Graves' ophthalmopathy and Graves' hyperthyroidism. RNA transcripts were the template, and TCR beta CDR3 regions were amplified from them. An opening RT-PCR round employed HTBI primers and preceded a second-round multiplex PCR. From the multiplex PCR reads, TCRdb called clonotypes with MiXCR, one entry per CDR3 protein. The sample includes a few hundred thousand distinct CDR3 sequences, around 19% of them seen just once. Each donor who had ophthalmopathy showed moderate-to-severe activity, a CAS of ≥3, a NOSPECS of ≥4, and a duration under 3 months. Diagnosis was based on clinical symptoms, serum thyroxine, TRAb, thyroid ultrasound and orbital computed tomography. PBMCs had their origin in fresh peripheral blood (more than 9.5 ml). This clonotype was detected ten times or more. Its matching antigen is unknown. Overall study results and limits: From stable hyperthyroidism, ophthalmopathy was separated by a 13-signature model with 85% to 90% sensitivity and less than 82% specificity.

V gave up 4 bases and J gave up 0 bases, with 14 bases separating them. The CDR3 covers 15 residues. Germline-derived CDR1 and CDR2 are SGDLS and YYNGEE. This receptor was taken from a woman aged 18-29 years with Graves' ophthalmopathy. The sample comprised peripheral blood. The genes are TRBV9 and TRBJ2-7; tentatively, D is TRBD2 (6 bases). Here the CDR3 reads CASSPEAGRSYEQYF. CDR3 coding DNA: TGTGCCAGCAGCCCCGAGGCGGGGCGCTCCTACGAGCAGTACTTC.